This TCR beta chain derives from a study of cytomegalovirus exposure and HLA in healthy donors. All the people who gave samples were healthy bone marrow donors. Trimming shortened V by 6 bases and J by 8 bases, and 10 bases separated the two germline ends. CDR1 is LNHDA and CDR2 is SQIVND in the germline V gene (reference sequence). The CDR3 loop spans 11 amino acids. PCR employed 60 Vbeta and 13 Jbeta primers. In the original workflow: A follow-up analysis tallied tens of millions of unique TCR beta chains, some 9.9 million shared. Data came from immunoSEQ multiplex PCR; TCRdb stores just in-frame clones and leaves some out. That table is the source of V, J and clone size, and D and trimming were worked out from the DNA. Among about 220,000 clones listed, roughly 75% were seen once.

The chain couples TRBV19 to TRBJ1-2; D call uncertain. The receptor was isolated from a woman between 25 and 40 years old in good health and CMV-seronegative. The sequenced sample consisted of PBMCs. The CDR3 loop reads CASRSGEGYTF. The CDR3, as DNA: TGTGCCAGTAGATCTGGGGAGGGCTACACCTTC.